The 27 T cell receptor beta chains below come from one sample, sequenced in a study of CD8 T cells in ankylosing spondylitis. The study's findings and limits: Within ankylosing spondylitis blood, a TCR beta motif made up of roughly eight highly homologous variants appeared to be characteristic.

TCRdb ran MiXCR on the 5' RACE reads and lists one entry per CDR3 protein. This table holds 750,000 to 850,000 distinct CDR3 sequences, approximately 12% found once. What these receptors recognize is not known. The sequenced sample was blood, either unsorted or a sorted T cell fraction (not recorded which). These receptors were obtained from a male donor with ankylosing spondylitis.

This clonotype has just a few counts. This sequence joins TRBV4-1 and TRBJ2-5; 12 bases match TRBD2. The junction had 16 bases not matched to a gene; V was cut back by 0 bases and J by 2 bases. Germline V gene lookup returns CDR1 MGHRA and CDR2 YSYEKL. The CDR3 length is 21 residues. In nucleotides, the CDR3 is TGCGCCAGCAGCCAAGATCTGAGGGTTATAGGACTAGCGGGGCCTCAAGAGACCCAGTACTTC. Encoded protein: CASSQDLRVIGLAGPQETQYF.

The chain carries TRBV5-1 and TRBJ2-7; maybe TRBD2 (5 bases). The length of the CDR3 is 15 residues. V lost 0 bases and J 5 bases, leaving 15 bases between the germline ends. Germline CDR1 SGHRS, CDR2 YFSETQ. The CDR3 region is CASSLGGPDVDEQYF. The CDR3 coding sequence is TGCGCCAGCAGCTTGGGAGGGCCCGATGTGGACGAGCAGTACTTC.

This chain uses TRBV10-3 with TRBJ1-2; TRBD1 agrees at 9 bases. CDR3 length: 17 amino acids. With 0 bases clipped from V and 5 bases from J, the junction kept 10 bases outside the gene matches. Germline V gene lookup returns CDR1 ENHRY and CDR2 SYGVKD. In DNA form, the CDR3 reads TGTGCCATCAGTGAGTCGGGACAGGGAAAGGTTATTTATGGCTACACCTTC. This sequence encodes CAISESGQGKVIYGYTF.

The chain has TRBV11-2 and TRBJ2-5; 7 bases map to TRBD2. Trimming removed 0 bases from V and 6 bases from J; junction bases left unmatched: 10. The CDR3 has 16 amino acids. Germline CDR1 is SGHAT and CDR2 is FQNNGV. The CDR3 reads CASSLDPGLRTQTQYF. DNA for the CDR3: TGTGCCAGCAGCTTAGATCCGGGACTAAGGACCCAGACCCAGTACTTC. Based on the CDR3 plus reference TRBV11-2 and TRBJ2-5, the full variable domain is EAGVAQSPRYKIIEKRQSVAFWCNPISGHATLYWYQQILGQGPKLLIQFQNNGVVDDSQLPKDRFSAERLKGVDSTLKIQPAKLEDSAVYLCASSLDPGLRTQTQYFGPGTRLLVL.

V is TRBV24-1 and J is TRBJ2-7, with 9 bases aligning to TRBD2. Trimming removed 5 bases from V and 4 bases from J; junction bases left unmatched: 11. The length of the CDR3 is 16 residues. The germline V gene has CDR1 KGHDR and CDR2 SFDVKD. In DNA form, the CDR3 reads TGTGCCACCAGTGGATCGTCGACTAGCGGATTATACGAGCAGTACTTC. This codes for CATSGSSTSGLYEQYF.

V gene TRBV7-9 combines with J gene TRBJ1-2, with TRBD1 matching 9 bases. The J segment lost 7 bases and the V segment lost 2 bases, leaving 2 bases of the junction unmatched. Germline CDR1 is SEHNR and CDR2 is FQNEAQ (reference sequence). The CDR3 contains 13 residues. CDR3 region: CASSLRTGVGYTF. CDR3 coding DNA: TGTGCCAGCAGCTTAAGGACAGGGGTTGGCTACACCTTC.

This clonotype was detected only a few times. The rearrangement uses TRBV7-2 and TRBJ2-1; D is perhaps TRBD2 (6 bases). The CDR3 has 11 amino acids. CDR1 is SGHTA and CDR2 is FQGNSA in the germline V gene. V lost 1 base to trimming and J lost 12 bases, with 7 bases between them. CDR3 nucleotide sequence: TGTGCCAGCAGCTTAGGAGCGGGGCAGTTCTTC. Translated, it gives CASSLGAGQFF.

This clonotype occurred a few times. The CDR3: CASSSGRANYEKLFF. In DNA, the CDR3 is TGTGCCAGCTCATCGGGACGGGCTAACTATGAAAAACTGTTTTTT. The rearrangement links TRBV18 to TRBJ1-4, with D possibly being TRBD1 (5 bases). The germline V gene has CDR1 KGHSH and CDR2 LQKENI. Trimming pared 5 bases from V and 6 bases from J, leaving 16 bases between. The CDR3 has 15 amino acids.

V is TRBV7-9 and J is TRBJ1-5; D unclear. Trimming left V 2 bases short and J 4 bases short, with 6 bases between. Germline CDR1 SEHNR, CDR2 FQNEAQ (reference sequence). This CDR3 is 13 amino acids long. The DNA of the CDR3 is TGTGCCAGCAGCTTAAGTTGGAATCAGCCCCAGCATTTT. Amino acid sequence: CASSLSWNQPQHF.

This clonotype occurred many times. J is TRBJ2-5 and V is TRBV20-1, with a possible D match to TRBD1 (7 bases). This CDR3 is built from 12 residues. The germline V gene has CDR1 DFQATT and CDR2 SNEGSKA (reference sequence). Trimming took 5 bases from V and 4 from J, leaving 11 bases between them. DNA of the CDR3: TGCAGTGCTGGAGGGGGCAGAGAGACCCAGTACTTC. The encoded protein is CSAGGGRETQYF.

This clonotype has ten or more counts. The chain joins TRBV29-1 to TRBJ2-3, with 10 bases fitting TRBD1. There are 13 residues in the CDR3. After removal of 6 bases from V and 9 bases from J, the junction contained 9 bases not matched to a gene. In germline, CDR1 is SQVTM, CDR2 ANQGSEA. CDR3 residues: CSVGDRGENTQYF. The CDR3, as DNA: TGCAGCGTCGGGGACAGGGGCGAAAACACGCAGTATTTT.

This clonotype was seen many times. The gene calls are TRBV20-1 and TRBJ1-3; D unclear. This CDR3 contains 12 residues. The ends were cut back, 5 bases at V and 8 bases at J, with 13 bases in the middle. CDR1 and CDR2 from the germline V gene are DFQATT and SNEGSKA (reference sequence). The CDR3: CSASSPVHTIYF. In nucleotides, the CDR3 is TGCAGTGCTTCCTCCCCCGTGCACACCATATATTTT.

CDR3 amino acids: CSARGGGGNEQFF. The CDR3 DNA reads as TGCAGTGCTAGAGGGGGGGGCGGCAATGAGCAGTTCTTC. The rearrangement joins TRBV20-1 to TRBJ2-1; possible D gene TRBD2, 7 bases. This CDR3 region has 13 residues. The germline CDR1 and CDR2 sequences are DFQATT and SNEGSKA (reference sequence). V lost 1 base to trimming and J lost 6 bases, with 10 bases between them.

The gene calls are TRBV7-2 and TRBJ2-7; 7 bases are shared with TRBD1. The CDR3 extends over 16 amino acids. Germline CDR1 is SGHTA and CDR2 is FQGNSA. After removal of 3 bases from V and 1 base from J, the junction contained 9 bases not matched to a gene. CDR3: CASSLWDRRISYEQYF. In DNA form, the CDR3 reads TGTGCCAGCAGCTTGTGGGACAGAAGGATTTCCTACGAGCAGTACTTC.

The gene calls are TRBV7-2 and TRBJ1-1, with a weak D call TRBD1 (5 bases). Germline loops: CDR1 SGHTA, CDR2 FQGNSA. The V end was cut by 2 bases, the J end by 7 bases, with 14 bases between. The CDR3 is 14 residues long. The CDR3 loop is CASSLLGPIHEAFF. The CDR3 nucleotides read TGTGCCAGCAGCTTATTGGGGCCGATTCATGAAGCTTTCTTT.

This clonotype was seen more than once but under ten times. The chain uses TRBV20-1 and TRBJ2-1; TRBD2 aligns across 13 bases. The V and J ends lost 8 bases and 9 bases, in that order; junction bases with no gene match: 7. This CDR3 spans 13 amino acids. CDR1 is DFQATT and CDR2 is SNEGSKA in the germline V gene (reference sequence). The DNA of the CDR3 is TGCAGTTTAAAGAGACTAGCGGGAGGTGAGCAGTTCTTC. It specifies CSLKRLAGGEQFF.

This clonotype was observed at least ten times. The chain uses TRBV6-6 and TRBJ1-2; D unclear. V was shortened by 5 bases and J by 5 bases, with 6 bases between the two germline ends. Germline-derived CDR1 and CDR2 are MNHNY and SVGAGI (reference sequence). This CDR3 is built from 11 residues. The CDR3 region has the DNA TGTGCCAGCAGTGCTATGTATGGCTACACCTTC. This codes for CASSAMYGYTF.

CDR3 sequence: CASSVGGLAGTYEQYF. CDR3 nucleotides: TGTGCCAGCAGCGTAGGGGGACTAGCGGGTACCTACGAGCAGTACTTC. This chain joins TRBV9 and TRBJ2-7; TRBD2 aligns across 12 bases. The V gene end was trimmed by 0 bases and the J gene end by 2 bases; junction bases not matched to a gene: 3. The CDR3 has 16 amino acids. Germline loops: CDR1 SGDLS, CDR2 YYNGEE. The full variable domain, in which reference TRBV9 and TRBJ2-7 provide the parts outside the CDR3, is DSGVTQTPKHLITATGQRVTLRCSPRSGDLSVYWYQQSLDQGLQFLIQYYNGEERAKGNILERFSAQQFPDLHSELNLSSLELGDSALYFCASSVGGLAGTYEQYFGPGTRLTVT.

This clonotype was detected only a few times. V is TRBV4-1 and J is TRBJ2-5; unclear D gene. With 1 base removed from V and 0 bases from J, the gap between germline ends came to 6 bases. The CDR3 has 14 amino acids. Germline V gene data show CDR1 as MGHRA and CDR2 as YSYEKL. CDR3 nucleotide sequence: TGCGCCAGCAGCCAAGTCCTGTACCAAGAGACCCAGTACTTC. The encoded protein is CASSQVLYQETQYF.

The chain joins TRBV6-2 or TRBV6-3 to TRBJ1-2, with no clear D. CDR1 is MNHEY and CDR2 is SVGEGT in the germline V gene. The CDR3 contains 12 residues. The ends were cut back, 6 bases at V and 8 bases at J, with 13 bases in the middle. CDR3: CASSPWTLGYTF. The CDR3 DNA sequence: TGTGCCAGCAGCCCTTGGACCCTCGGCTACACCTTC.

The CDR3 DNA is TGTGCCAGCAGCCAAGTCCAGGCAAATGAGCAGTTCTTC. This translates into CASSQVQANEQFF. This chain links TRBV14 with TRBJ2-1; D gene uncertain. The CDR3 consists of 13 residues. Germline CDR1 is SGHDN and CDR2 is FVKESK. Between the trimmed V and J ends, which lost 1 base and 7 bases, there was a span of 8 bases.

The table lists this clonotype with many counts. This chain uses TRBV7-2 with TRBJ2-3; no clear D. V was pared by 3 bases and J by 1 base, with 14 bases between. Germline V gene data show CDR1 as SGHTA and CDR2 as FQGNSA. The CDR3 contains 16 residues. CDR3 amino acids: CASSFPLMRGTDTQYF. CDR3 DNA: TGTGCCAGCAGCTTCCCCTTAATGAGAGGCACAGATACGCAGTATTTT.

The chain joins TRBV12-5 to TRBJ2-2; D is possibly TRBD1 (6 bases). Trimming took 5 bases from V and 7 from J, leaving 14 bases between them. The CDR3 runs to 14 residues. In germline, CDR1 is LGHNT, CDR2 FRNRAP. CDR3 DNA sequence: TGTGCTAGTGGTACAGGGAGAAGTTTCGGGGAGCTGTTTTTT. This codes for CASGTGRSFGELFF.

This sequence joins TRBV5-1 and TRBJ2-3; 8 nucleotides line up with TRBD1. There are 18 residues in the CDR3. Germline-derived CDR1 and CDR2 are SGHRS and YFSETQ. The J segment lost 0 bases and the V segment lost 3 bases, leaving 12 bases of the junction unmatched. The CDR3 DNA is TGCGCCAGCAGCTCACCAGGGGGCCCTCTACTTAGCACAGATACGCAGTATTTT. This gives the protein CASSSPGGPLLSTDTQYF.

The rearrangement uses TRBV5-1 and TRBJ2-3, with D tentatively TRBD1 (5 bases). The CDR3 has 16 residues. V was clipped by 0 bases and J by 0 bases, with 11 bases between them. Germline V CDR1 and CDR2: SGHRS, YFSETQ. CDR3 DNA sequence: TGCGCCAGCAGCTTGGGGGGCTCCCAGAGCACAGATACGCAGTATTTT. Protein: CASSLGGSQSTDTQYF.

This rearrangement joins TRBV7-9 to TRBJ1-2, with TRBD1 identical over 9 bases. The CDR3 sequence is 15 residues long. Trimming took 5 bases from V and 6 from J; bases not matched to a gene: 10. The germline gives CDR1 SEHNR, CDR2 FQNEAQ (reference sequence). CDR3 sequence reads: CASSLRPTGGDGYTF. In DNA form, the CDR3 reads TGTGCCAGCAGCCTAAGGCCCACAGGGGGCGATGGCTACACCTTC.

This clonotype has ten or more counts. The chain joins TRBV5-1 to TRBJ1-1, with D possibly TRBD1 on 5 matching bases. Between the trimmed V and J ends, which lost 0 bases and 5 bases, there was a span of 11 bases. Germline V gene sequence: CDR1 SGHRS, CDR2 YFSETQ. The CDR3 length is 14 residues. DNA for the CDR3: TGCGCCAGCAGCTTGGTTGGGGCGGGGACTGAAGCTTTCTTT. As protein: CASSLVGAGTEAFF.